The 6 T cell receptor beta chains listed next were all sequenced from one sample in a study of CD4 T cells in relation to SARS-CoV-2 and coronaviruses. Only in-frame clones appear in the TCRdb table, and some are missing; sequencing was by immunoSEQ multiplex PCR. Of about 40,000 clones detected, approximately 77% appear once; the ten largest clones hold under 6%. Their antigen targets remain unknown. The sample was naive CD4+ T cells from PBMCs, cultured in vitro. Subset described: naive CD4+ T cells isolated by negative enrichment. These receptors came from an adult with COVID-19.

The chain employs TRBV5-1 and TRBJ1-4, with 11 bases identical to TRBD1. CDR1 is SGHRS and CDR2 is YFSETQ in the germline V gene. J lost 8 bases, V lost 4 bases, and 7 bases had no gene match. CDR3 length equals 15 residues. CDR3 region: CASSPRDRGTEKLFF. The CDR3 DNA reads TGCGCCAGCAGCCCTCGGGACAGGGGGACAGAAAAACTGTTTTTT. Complete variable domain (other parts from reference TRBV5-1 and TRBJ1-4): KAGVTQTPRYLIKTRGQQVTLSCSPISGHRSVSWYQQTPGQGLQFLFEYFSETQRNKGNFPGRFSGRQFSNSRSEMNVSTLELGDSALYLCASSPRDRGTEKLFFGSGTQLSVL.

The gene calls are TRBV7-2 and TRBJ2-7; no clear D. The V gene lost 2 bases and the J gene lost 12 bases, with 11 bases spanning the gap. Germline V gene sequence: CDR1 SGHTA, CDR2 FQGNSA. The CDR3 has 11 amino acids. The CDR3 sequence is CASSLSDWLYF. For the CDR3, the DNA is TGTGCCAGCAGCTTAAGCGACTGGCTGTACTTC. Full variable domain (missing parts from reference TRBV7-2 and TRBJ2-7): GAGVSQSPSNKVTEKGKDVELRCDPISGHTALYWYRQSLGQGLEFLIYFQGNSAPDKSGLPSDRFSAERTGGSVSTLTIQRTQQEDSAVYLCASSLSDWLYFGPGTRLTVT.

V gene TRBV20-1 combines with J gene TRBJ2-3, with TRBD2 identical over 8 bases. J was trimmed by 1 base and V by 3 bases; bases with no gene match: 15. This CDR3 region has 18 residues. CDR1 and CDR2 from the germline V gene are DFQATT and SNEGSKA (reference sequence). The CDR3 loop reads CSASPPYGRERRTDTQYF. Written as DNA, the CDR3 is TGCAGTGCTAGTCCCCCCTACGGGAGGGAGAGGCGCACAGATACGCAGTATTTT.

This chain joins TRBV13 and TRBJ2-3; D tentatively reads TRBD1 or TRBD2 (5 bases each). CDR1 is PRHDT and CDR2 is FYEKMQ in the germline V gene (reference sequence). Trimming took 4 bases from V and 0 from J, leaving 11 bases between them. The CDR3 sequence is 15 residues long. CDR3 bases: TGTGCCAGCAGCTCTGGGTGGGGGAGCACAGATACGCAGTATTTT. It codes for CASSSGWGSTDTQYF.

The chain carries TRBV24-1 and TRBJ2-7; 7 positions agree with TRBD1. Unmatched junction bases numbered 6, after V lost 3 bases and J lost 2 bases. The CDR3 sequence is 15 residues long. Germline V gene lookup returns CDR1 KGHDR and CDR2 SFDVKD. CDR3 in amino acids: CATSDVRGPPYEQYF. In nucleotides, the CDR3 is TGTGCCACCAGTGATGTTAGGGGGCCCCCCTACGAGCAGTACTTC.

V gene TRBV19 combines with J gene TRBJ2-7, with 9 nucleotides matching TRBD1. The germline gives CDR1 LNHDA, CDR2 SQIVND (reference sequence). The CDR3 runs to 11 residues. After removal of 8 bases from V and 6 bases from J, the junction contained 2 bases not matched to a gene. The CDR3 nucleotides are TGTGCCAGTGGGACAGGGAGCGAGCAGTACTTC. Translation gives CASGTGSEQYF.